The clone carrying this TCR beta chain showed up just a few times. What it binds is unknown. This sample is part of a study of T cell repertoires in cytomegalovirus infection. Background on the study: In public TCR beta signatures, there were indications of both CMV infection and matching HLA type.

Study-wide findings and caveats: In two of eight donors, the top clonotype was HLA-C-restricted CMV-specific.

MiXCR was run by TCRdb on the reads, yielding one entry per CDR3 protein. The sample lists 60,000 to 75,000 distinct CDR3 sequences, 28% occurring once. Germline CDR1 and CDR2: SGHAT and FQNNGV. The CDR3 runs to 13 residues. V was trimmed by 6 bases and J by 7 bases, leaving 12 bases between them. Sequencing used CD8+ T cells from cultured PBMCs, obtained from culture after CMV antigen stimulation. This sequence joins TRBV11-2 and TRBJ1-4, with a tentative D call TRBD1 (5 bases). This receptor was identified in a human donor in good health (CMV status not recorded). Some clones in this sample may be carry-over from other donors' samples. The CDR3 reads CASRPERGEKLFF. The CDR3 nucleotides are TGTGCCAGCAGACCGGAGAGGGGTGAAAAACTGTTTTTT.